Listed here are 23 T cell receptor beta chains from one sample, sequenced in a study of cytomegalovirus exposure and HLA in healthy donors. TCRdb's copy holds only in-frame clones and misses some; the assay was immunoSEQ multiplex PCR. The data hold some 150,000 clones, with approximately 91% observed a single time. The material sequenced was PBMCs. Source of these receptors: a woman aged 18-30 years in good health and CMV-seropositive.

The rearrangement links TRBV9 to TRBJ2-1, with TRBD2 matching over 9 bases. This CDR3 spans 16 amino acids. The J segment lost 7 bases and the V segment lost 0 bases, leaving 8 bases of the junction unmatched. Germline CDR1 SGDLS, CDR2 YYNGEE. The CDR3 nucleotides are TGTGCCAGCAGCGTAGTAGCGGGAGACTCTTTGAATGAGCAGTTCTTC. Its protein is CASSVVAGDSLNEQFF.

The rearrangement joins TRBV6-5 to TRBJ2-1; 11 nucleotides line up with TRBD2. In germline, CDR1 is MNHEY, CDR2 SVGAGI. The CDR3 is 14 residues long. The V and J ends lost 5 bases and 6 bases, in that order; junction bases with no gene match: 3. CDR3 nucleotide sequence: TGTGCCAGCAGTCTAGCGGGAGGCCGCAATGAGCAGTTCTTC. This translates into CASSLAGGRNEQFF.

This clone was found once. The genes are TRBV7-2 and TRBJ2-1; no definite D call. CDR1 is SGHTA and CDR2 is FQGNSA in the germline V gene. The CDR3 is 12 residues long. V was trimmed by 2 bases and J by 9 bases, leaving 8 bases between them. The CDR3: CASSLIFGEQFF. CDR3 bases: TGTGCCAGCAGCTTAATATTCGGTGAGCAGTTCTTC. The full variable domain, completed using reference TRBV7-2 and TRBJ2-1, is GAGVSQSPSNKVTEKGKDVELRCDPISGHTALYWYRQSLGQGLEFLIYFQGNSAPDKSGLPSDRFSAERTGGSVSTLTIQRTQQEDSAVYLCASSLIFGEQFFGPGTRLTVL.

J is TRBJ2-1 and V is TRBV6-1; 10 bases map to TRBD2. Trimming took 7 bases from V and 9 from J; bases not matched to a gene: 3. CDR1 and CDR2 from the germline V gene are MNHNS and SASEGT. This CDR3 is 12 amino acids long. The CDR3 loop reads CASTRTSGEQFF. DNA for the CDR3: TGTGCCAGCACCCGGACTAGCGGTGAGCAGTTCTTC.

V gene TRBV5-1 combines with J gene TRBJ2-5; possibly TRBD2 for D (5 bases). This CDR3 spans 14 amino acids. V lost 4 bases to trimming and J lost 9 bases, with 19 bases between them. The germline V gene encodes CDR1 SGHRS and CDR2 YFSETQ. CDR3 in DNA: TGCGCCAGCAGCGAACTAGGATTCGGGGTGGCCCAGTACTTC. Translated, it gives CASSELGFGVAQYF.

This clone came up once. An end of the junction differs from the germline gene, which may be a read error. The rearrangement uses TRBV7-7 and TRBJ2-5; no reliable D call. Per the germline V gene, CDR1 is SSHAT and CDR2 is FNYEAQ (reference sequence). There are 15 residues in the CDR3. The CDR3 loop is CASSLGIGTGETQYF. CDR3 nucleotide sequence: TGTGCTAGCAGCTTAGGGATCGGAACGGGTGAGACCCAGTACTTC. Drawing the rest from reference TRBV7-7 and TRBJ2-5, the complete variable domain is GAGVSQSPRYKVTKRGQDVTLRCDPISSHATLYWYQQALGQGPEFLTYFNYEAQPDKSGLPSDRFSAERPEGSISTLTIQRTEQRDSAMYRCASSLGIGTGETQYFGPGTRLLVL.

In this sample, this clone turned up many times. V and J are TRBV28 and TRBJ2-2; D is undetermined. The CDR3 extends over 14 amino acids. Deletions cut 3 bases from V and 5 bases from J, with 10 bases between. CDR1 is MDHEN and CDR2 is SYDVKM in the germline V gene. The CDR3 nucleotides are TGTGCCAGCAGTTTGGGCCTCCTGACCGGGGAGCTGTTTTTT. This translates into CASSLGLLTGELFF.

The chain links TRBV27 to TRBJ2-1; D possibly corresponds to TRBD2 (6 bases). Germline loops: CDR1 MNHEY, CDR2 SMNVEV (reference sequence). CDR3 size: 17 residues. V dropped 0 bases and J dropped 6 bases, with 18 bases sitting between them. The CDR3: CASSLSVPGGSPNEQFF. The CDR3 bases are TGTGCCAGCAGTTTATCTGTTCCCGGAGGGTCGCCCAATGAGCAGTTCTTC.

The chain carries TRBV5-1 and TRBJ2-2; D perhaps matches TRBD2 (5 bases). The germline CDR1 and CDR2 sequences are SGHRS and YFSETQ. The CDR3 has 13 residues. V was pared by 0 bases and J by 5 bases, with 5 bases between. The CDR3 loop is CASSLAGTGELFF. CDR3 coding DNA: TGCGCCAGCAGCTTGGCGGGGACCGGGGAGCTGTTTTTT. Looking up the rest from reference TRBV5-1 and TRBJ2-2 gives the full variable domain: KAGVTQTPRYLIKTRGQQVTLSCSPISGHRSVSWYQQTPGQGLQFLFEYFSETQRNKGNFPGRFSGRQFSNSRSEMNVSTLELGDSALYLCASSLAGTGELFFGEGSRLTVL.

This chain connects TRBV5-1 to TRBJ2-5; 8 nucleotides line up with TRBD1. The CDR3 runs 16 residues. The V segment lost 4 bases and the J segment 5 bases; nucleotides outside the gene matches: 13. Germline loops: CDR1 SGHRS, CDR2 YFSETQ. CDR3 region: CASSRRPLDRGETQYF. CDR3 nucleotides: TGCGCCAGCAGCCGGAGGCCCCTAGACAGGGGTGAGACCCAGTACTTC.

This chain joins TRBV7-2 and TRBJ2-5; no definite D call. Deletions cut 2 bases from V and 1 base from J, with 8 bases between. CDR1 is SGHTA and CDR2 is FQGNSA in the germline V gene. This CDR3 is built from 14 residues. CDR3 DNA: TGTGCCAGCAGCTTACTGACTGCCCAAGAGACCCAGTACTTC. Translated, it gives CASSLLTAQETQYF.

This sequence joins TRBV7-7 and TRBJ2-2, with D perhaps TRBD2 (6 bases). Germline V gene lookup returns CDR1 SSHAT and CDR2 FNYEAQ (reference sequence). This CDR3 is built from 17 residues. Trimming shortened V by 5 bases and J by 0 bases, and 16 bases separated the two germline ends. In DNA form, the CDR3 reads TGTGCCAGCAGCCTCTCGGGGGTGGCGGCGAACACCGGGGAGCTGTTTTTT. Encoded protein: CASSLSGVAANTGELFF.

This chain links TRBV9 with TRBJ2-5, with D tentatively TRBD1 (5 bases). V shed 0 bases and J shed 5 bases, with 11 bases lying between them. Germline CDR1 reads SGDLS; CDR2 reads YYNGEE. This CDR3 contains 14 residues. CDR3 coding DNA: TGTGCCAGCAGCGTAGGGCAGGGAATTGAGACCCAGTACTTC. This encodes CASSVGQGIETQYF.

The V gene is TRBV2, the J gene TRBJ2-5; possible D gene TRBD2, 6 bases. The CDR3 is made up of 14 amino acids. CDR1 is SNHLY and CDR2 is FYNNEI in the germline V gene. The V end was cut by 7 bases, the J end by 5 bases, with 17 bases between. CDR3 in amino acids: CASTLWEAGETQYF. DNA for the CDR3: TGTGCCAGCACCCTTTGGGAGGCGGGGGAGACCCAGTACTTC.

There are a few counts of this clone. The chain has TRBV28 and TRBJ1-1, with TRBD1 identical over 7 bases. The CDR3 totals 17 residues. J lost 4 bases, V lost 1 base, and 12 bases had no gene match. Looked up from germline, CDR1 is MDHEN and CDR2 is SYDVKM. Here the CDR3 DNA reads TGTGCCAGCAGTTTATTAGGGGGCACGGGGGTGGGCACTGAAGCTTTCTTT. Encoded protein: CASSLLGGTGVGTEAFF.

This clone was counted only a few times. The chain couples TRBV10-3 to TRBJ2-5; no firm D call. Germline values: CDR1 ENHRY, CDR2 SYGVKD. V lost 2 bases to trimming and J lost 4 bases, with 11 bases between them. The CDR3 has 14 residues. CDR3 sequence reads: CAISEPGYGETQYF. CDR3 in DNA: TGTGCCATCAGTGAGCCCGGTTATGGAGAGACCCAGTACTTC.

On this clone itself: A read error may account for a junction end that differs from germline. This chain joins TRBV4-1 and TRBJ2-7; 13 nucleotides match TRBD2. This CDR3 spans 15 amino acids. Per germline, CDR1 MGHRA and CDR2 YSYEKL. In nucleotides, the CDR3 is TGCGCCAGCAGCCAGGACCGAAGCGGACTAGCGGGGGAGCACTTC. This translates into CASSQDRSGLAGEHF.

The CDR3: CASSLIAGGSYNEQFF. The CDR3 bases are TGTGCCAGCAGCCTAATAGCGGGGGGCTCCTACAATGAGCAGTTCTTC. V is TRBV14 and J is TRBJ2-1, with TRBD2 matching over 10 bases. The CDR3 spans 16 residues. Losses at the gene ends were 4 bases for V and 0 bases for J; bases not matched to a gene: 3. The germline CDR1 and CDR2 sequences are SGHDN and FVKESK.

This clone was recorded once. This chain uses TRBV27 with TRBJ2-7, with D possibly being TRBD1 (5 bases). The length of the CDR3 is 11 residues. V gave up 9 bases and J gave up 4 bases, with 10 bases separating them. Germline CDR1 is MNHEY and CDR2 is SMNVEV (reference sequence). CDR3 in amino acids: CASKRGYEQYV. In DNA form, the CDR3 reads TGTGCCAGTAAAAGGGGATACGAGCAGTACGTC.

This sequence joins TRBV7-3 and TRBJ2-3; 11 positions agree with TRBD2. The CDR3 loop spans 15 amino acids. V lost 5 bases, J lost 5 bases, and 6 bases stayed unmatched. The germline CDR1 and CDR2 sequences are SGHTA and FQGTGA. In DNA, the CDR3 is TGTGCCAGCAGCCCACTAGCGGGAGCAAGAGATACGCAGTATTTT. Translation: CASSPLAGARDTQYF.

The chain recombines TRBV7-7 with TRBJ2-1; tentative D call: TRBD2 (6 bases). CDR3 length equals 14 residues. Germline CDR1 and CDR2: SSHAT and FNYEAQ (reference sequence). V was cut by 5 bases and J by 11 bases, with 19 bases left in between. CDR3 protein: CASSPASGVSKQFF. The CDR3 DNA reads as TGTGCCAGCAGCCCTGCTTCGGGAGTTAGTAAGCAGTTCTTC.

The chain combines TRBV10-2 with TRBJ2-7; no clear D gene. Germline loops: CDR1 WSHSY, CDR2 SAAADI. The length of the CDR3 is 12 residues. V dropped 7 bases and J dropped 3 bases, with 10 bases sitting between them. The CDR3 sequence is CASKLANYEQYF. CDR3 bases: TGCGCCAGCAAATTGGCCAACTACGAGCAGTACTTC.

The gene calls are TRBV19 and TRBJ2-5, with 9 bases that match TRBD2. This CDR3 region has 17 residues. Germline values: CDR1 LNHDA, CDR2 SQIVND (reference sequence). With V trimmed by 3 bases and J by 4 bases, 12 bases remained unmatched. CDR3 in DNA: TGTGCCAGTAGTATGGGTCTAGCGGGGCGAAATGGAGAGACCCAGTACTTC. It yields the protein CASSMGLAGRNGETQYF.